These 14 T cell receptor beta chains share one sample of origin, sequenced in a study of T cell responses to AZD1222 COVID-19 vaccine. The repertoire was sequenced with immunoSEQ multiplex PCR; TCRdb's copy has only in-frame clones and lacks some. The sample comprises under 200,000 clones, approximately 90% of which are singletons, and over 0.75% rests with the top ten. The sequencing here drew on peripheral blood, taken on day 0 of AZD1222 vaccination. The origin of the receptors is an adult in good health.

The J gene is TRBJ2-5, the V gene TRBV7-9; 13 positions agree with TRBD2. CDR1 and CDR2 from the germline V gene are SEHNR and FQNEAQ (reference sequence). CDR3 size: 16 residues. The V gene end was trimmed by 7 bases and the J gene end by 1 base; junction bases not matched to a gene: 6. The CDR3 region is CASKPGTSGAQETQYF. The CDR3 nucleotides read TGTGCCAGCAAACCCGGGACTAGCGGGGCCCAAGAGACCCAGTACTTC.

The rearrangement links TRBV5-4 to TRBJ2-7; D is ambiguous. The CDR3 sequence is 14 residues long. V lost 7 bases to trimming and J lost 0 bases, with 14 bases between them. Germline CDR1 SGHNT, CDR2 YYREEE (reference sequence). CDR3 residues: CASAWSASSYEQYF. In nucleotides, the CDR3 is TGTGCCAGCGCCTGGAGCGCGAGCTCCTACGAGCAGTACTTC.

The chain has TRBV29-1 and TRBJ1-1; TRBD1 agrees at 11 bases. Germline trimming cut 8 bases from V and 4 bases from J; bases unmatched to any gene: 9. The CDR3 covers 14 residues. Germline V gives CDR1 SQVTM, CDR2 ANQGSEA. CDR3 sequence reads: CSTTGTGGSTEAFF. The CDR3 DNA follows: TGCAGCACAACCGGGACAGGGGGTAGCACTGAAGCTTTCTTT.

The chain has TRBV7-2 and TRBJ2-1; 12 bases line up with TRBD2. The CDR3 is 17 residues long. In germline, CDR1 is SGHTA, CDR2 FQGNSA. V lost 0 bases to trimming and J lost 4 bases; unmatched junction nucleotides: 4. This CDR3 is CASSLAVLAGGYNEQFF. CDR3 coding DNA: TGTGCCAGCAGCTTAGCGGTCCTAGCGGGAGGGTACAATGAGCAGTTCTTC.

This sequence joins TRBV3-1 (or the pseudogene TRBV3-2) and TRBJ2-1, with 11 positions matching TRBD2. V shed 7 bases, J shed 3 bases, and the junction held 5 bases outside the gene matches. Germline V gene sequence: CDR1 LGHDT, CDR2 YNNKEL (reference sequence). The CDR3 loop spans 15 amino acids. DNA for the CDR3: TGTGCCAGCATCTCCGGGACTAGCGGCTACAATGAGCAGTTCTTC. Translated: CASISGTSGYNEQFF.

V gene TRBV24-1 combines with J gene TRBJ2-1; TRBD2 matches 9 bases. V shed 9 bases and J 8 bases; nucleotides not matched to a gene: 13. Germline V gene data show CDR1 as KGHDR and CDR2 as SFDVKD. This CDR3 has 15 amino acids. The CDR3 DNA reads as TGTGCCACCGGGCCCGCTAGCGGGGAATTACATGAGCAGTTCTTC. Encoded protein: CATGPASGELHEQFF.

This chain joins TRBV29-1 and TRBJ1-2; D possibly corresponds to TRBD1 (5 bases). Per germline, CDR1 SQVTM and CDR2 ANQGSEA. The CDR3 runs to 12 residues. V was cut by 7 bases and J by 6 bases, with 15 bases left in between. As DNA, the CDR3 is TGCAGCGCTCTTAGCGGACACGATGGCTACACCTTC. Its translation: CSALSGHDGYTF. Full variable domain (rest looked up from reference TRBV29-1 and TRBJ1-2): SAVISQKPSRDICQRGTSLTIQCQVDSQVTMMFWYRQQPGQSLTLIATANQGSEATYESGFVIDKFPISRPNLTFSTLTVSNMSPEDSSIYLCSALSGHDGYTFGSGTRLTVV.

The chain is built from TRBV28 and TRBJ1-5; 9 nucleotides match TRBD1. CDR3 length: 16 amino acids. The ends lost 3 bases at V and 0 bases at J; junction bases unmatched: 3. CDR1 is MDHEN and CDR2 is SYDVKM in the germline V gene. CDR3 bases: TGTGCCAGCAGTTTCGGGACAGGGAATAGCAATCAGCCCCAGCATTTT. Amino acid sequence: CASSFGTGNSNQPQHF.

DNA of the CDR3: TGTGCCAGCAGTCACCTGACAGGGGCGAACACTGAAGCTTTCTTT. It is translated as CASSHLTGANTEAFF. The chain is built from TRBV28 and TRBJ1-1; 8 positions agree with TRBD1. Trimming at V came to 5 bases and at J to 1 base, leaving 6 bases not matched to a gene. The germline CDR1 and CDR2 sequences are MDHEN and SYDVKM. The CDR3 length is 15 residues.

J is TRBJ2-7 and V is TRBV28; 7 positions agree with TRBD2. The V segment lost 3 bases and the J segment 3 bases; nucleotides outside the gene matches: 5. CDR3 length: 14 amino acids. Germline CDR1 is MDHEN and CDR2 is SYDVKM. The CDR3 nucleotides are TGTGCCAGCAGTTTCCCCAGCGGGATCTACGAGCAGTACTTC. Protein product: CASSFPSGIYEQYF.

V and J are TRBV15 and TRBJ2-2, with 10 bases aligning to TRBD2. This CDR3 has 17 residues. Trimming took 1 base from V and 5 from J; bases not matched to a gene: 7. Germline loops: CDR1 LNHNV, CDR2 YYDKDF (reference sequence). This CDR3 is CATSRAASGRGTGELFF. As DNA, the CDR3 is TGTGCCACCAGCAGAGCGGCTAGCGGGAGAGGAACCGGGGAGCTGTTTTTT.

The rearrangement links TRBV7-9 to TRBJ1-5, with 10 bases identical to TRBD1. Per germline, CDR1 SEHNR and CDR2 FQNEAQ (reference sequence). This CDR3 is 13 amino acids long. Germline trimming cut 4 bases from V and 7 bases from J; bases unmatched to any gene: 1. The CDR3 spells CASSSGQGQPQHF. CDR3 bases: TGTGCCAGCAGCTCGGGACAGGGGCAGCCCCAGCATTTT. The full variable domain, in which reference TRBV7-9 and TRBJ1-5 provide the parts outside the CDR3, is DTGVSQNPRHKITKRGQNVTFRCDPISEHNRLYWYRQTLGQGPEFLTYFQNEAQLEKSRLLSDRFSAERPKGSFSTLEIQRTEQGDSAMYLCASSSGQGQPQHFGDGTRLSIL.

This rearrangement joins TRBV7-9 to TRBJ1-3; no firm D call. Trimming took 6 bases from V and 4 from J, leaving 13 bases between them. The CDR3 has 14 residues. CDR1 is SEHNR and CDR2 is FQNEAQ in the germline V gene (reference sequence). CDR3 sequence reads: CASRGRASGNTIYF. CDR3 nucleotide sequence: TGTGCCAGCAGGGGCCGAGCCTCGGGAAACACCATATATTTT. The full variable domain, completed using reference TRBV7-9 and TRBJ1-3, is DTGVSQNPRHKITKRGQNVTFRCDPISEHNRLYWYRQTLGQGPEFLTYFQNEAQLEKSRLLSDRFSAERPKGSFSTLEIQRTEQGDSAMYLCASRGRASGNTIYFGEGSWLTVV.

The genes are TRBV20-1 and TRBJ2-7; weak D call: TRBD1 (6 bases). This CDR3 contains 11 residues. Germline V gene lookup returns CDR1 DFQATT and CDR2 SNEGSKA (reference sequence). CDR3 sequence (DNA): TGCAGAGGACAGCACTCCTACGAGCAGTACTTC. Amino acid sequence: CRGQHSYEQYF.